Below, 13 T cell receptor beta chains from the same sample are listed, as sequenced in a study of T cells after yellow fever vaccination. TCRdb processed the 5' RACE reads anew with MiXCR; each CDR3 protein has one entry. The sample carries around 100,000 distinct CDR3 sequences, 8.4% recorded once. Sequencing used CD8+ T cells sorted from PBMCs, obtained 45 days after the yellow fever booster vaccination. These receptors all stem from a man in his thirties or forties who received the YFV17D yellow fever vaccine.

This clonotype was observed at least ten times. The chain combines TRBV2 with TRBJ2-7; 8 nucleotides match TRBD1. CDR1 and CDR2 (germline): SNHLY, FYNNEI. CDR3 length: 15 amino acids. With V trimmed by 7 bases and J by 5 bases, 13 bases remained unmatched. CDR3 nucleotides: TGTGCCAGCAATTACCGGACAGGGACTGTGAACGAGCAGTACTTC. Translating gives CASNYRTGTVNEQYF.

This clonotype was counted at least ten times. The J gene is TRBJ2-5, the V gene TRBV20-1; perhaps TRBD2 as D (6 bases). Trimming cost V 7 bases and J 5 bases, with 11 bases left between them. Germline-derived CDR1 and CDR2 are DFQATT and SNEGSKA (reference sequence). The CDR3 covers 11 residues. This CDR3 is CSERARETQYF. The CDR3, as DNA: TGCAGTGAGCGGGCCAGGGAGACCCAGTACTTC.

Ten or more counts support this clonotype. The chain joins TRBV20-1 to TRBJ2-1; TRBD2 matches at 12 bases. Germline V gives CDR1 DFQATT, CDR2 SNEGSKA (reference sequence). The J segment lost 2 bases and the V segment lost 3 bases, leaving 5 bases of the junction unmatched. CDR3 size: 16 residues. CDR3 protein: CSASFWTSGTYNEQFF. DNA of the CDR3: TGCAGTGCTAGTTTCTGGACTAGCGGGACCTACAATGAGCAGTTCTTC.

This clonotype has ten or more counts. The chain is built from TRBV6-4 and TRBJ2-1; 9 bases line up with TRBD1. From germline, CDR1 is MRHNA and CDR2 SNTAGT. The CDR3 spans 14 residues. The V segment lost 6 bases and the J segment 6 bases; nucleotides outside the gene matches: 6. CDR3 nucleotide sequence: TGTGCCAGCAGCGACGACAGGGGGGGCAATGAGCAGTTCTTC. Protein sequence: CASSDDRGGNEQFF.

This clonotype was seen ten or more times. The gene calls are TRBV5-8 and TRBJ2-1; no definite D call. V lost 1 base and J 4 bases, leaving 18 bases between the germline ends. Germline assignment: CDR1 SGHTS and CDR2 YDEGEE. This CDR3 spans 17 amino acids. For the CDR3, the DNA is TGTGCCAGCAGCTTGCCTTGGACGTTCTCCGGGTACAATGAGCAGTTCTTC. It yields the protein CASSLPWTFSGYNEQFF.

Many counts were recorded for this clonotype. The chain recombines TRBV20-1 with TRBJ2-1; D not resolved. Trimming took off 2 bases at V and 6 bases at J, with 11 bases between the two ends. This CDR3 is built from 13 residues. Germline-derived CDR1 and CDR2 are DFQATT and SNEGSKA (reference sequence). Here the CDR3 DNA reads TGCAGTGCTAGACGTTCAGACGGCAATGAGCAGTTCTTC. Its protein product is CSARRSDGNEQFF.

This clonotype occurred many times. This sequence joins TRBV23-1 and TRBJ2-7, with D maybe TRBD2 (6 bases). TRBV23-1 is an ORF; its function is uncertain. The CDR3 spans 14 residues. Trimming pared 10 bases from V and 6 bases from J, leaving 22 bases between. CDR3 amino acids: CATHGRRDSCEQYF. CDR3 DNA: TGCGCCACCCACGGTCGGCGGGATAGCTGCGAGCAGTACTTC.

The V call is TRBV4-3, the J call TRBJ2-7; TRBD2 might be the D (6 bases). V dropped 0 bases and J dropped 5 bases, with 14 bases sitting between them. CDR1 LGHNA and CDR2 YSLEER come from the germline V gene. The CDR3 contains 15 residues. The CDR3: CASSQDISAGNEQYF. The DNA of the CDR3 is TGCGCCAGCAGCCAAGATATATCGGCGGGGAACGAGCAGTACTTC.

This clonotype was counted many times. The genes are TRBV30 and TRBJ2-1; 13 bases match TRBD2. Trimming took 2 bases from V and 9 from J; bases not matched to a gene: 16. This CDR3 spans 18 amino acids. The V gene's germline CDR1 is GTSNPN and CDR2 SVGIG (reference sequence). The DNA of the CDR3 is TGTGCCTGGAGTAGTAGGGGGGAAACTAGCGGGAGGGCGTTTGAGCAGTTCTTC. It yields the protein CAWSSRGETSGRAFEQFF.

This clonotype showed up many times. The V and J genes are TRBV9 and TRBJ2-7, with 7 nucleotides matching TRBD2. The CDR3 contains 12 residues. CDR1 SGDLS and CDR2 YYNGEE come from the germline V gene. After removal of 3 bases from V and 9 bases from J, the junction contained 6 bases not matched to a gene. CDR3 sequence reads: CASSGTSVVQYF. Written as DNA, the CDR3 is TGTGCCAGCAGCGGGACTAGTGTCGTGCAGTACTTC.

This clonotype was counted many times. The chain couples TRBV7-9 to TRBJ2-1; 8 bases agree with TRBD1. The CDR3 is made up of 17 amino acids. Germline V gene data show CDR1 as SEHNR and CDR2 as FQNEAQ (reference sequence). V lost 5 bases and J lost 4; bases outside the gene matches: 13. CDR3 loop: CASSPQGDGMSYNEQFF. CDR3 nucleotide sequence: TGTGCCAGCAGCCCACAGGGGGACGGGATGAGTTACAATGAGCAGTTCTTC.

This clonotype was counted ten times or more. The rearrangement joins TRBV14 to TRBJ2-1; 8 bases fit TRBD2. The CDR3 runs to 14 residues. The V gene's germline CDR1 is SGHDN and CDR2 FVKESK. Unmatched junction bases numbered 11, after V lost 10 bases and J lost 6 bases. Here the CDR3 DNA reads TGTGCCACTTCTCGAGGCGGGAGGTTCAATGAGCAGTTCTTC. Protein: CATSRGGRFNEQFF.

This clonotype has a count of ten or more. The CDR3 DNA reads TGTGCCAGCAGTTTTGAGCAAAACCACGAGCAGTACTTC. Translation: CASSFEQNHEQYF. The chain employs TRBV28 and TRBJ2-7; the D is unclear. Trimming shortened V by 3 bases and J by 5 bases, and 11 bases separated the two germline ends. The germline V gene encodes CDR1 MDHEN and CDR2 SYDVKM. This CDR3 has 13 amino acids. The full variable domain, rest sourced from reference TRBV28 and TRBJ2-7, is DVKVTQSSRYLVKRTGEKVFLECVQDMDHENMFWYRQDPGLGLRLIYFSYDVKMKEKGDIPEGYSVSREKKERFSLILESASTNQTSMYLCASSFEQNHEQYFGPGTRLTVT.